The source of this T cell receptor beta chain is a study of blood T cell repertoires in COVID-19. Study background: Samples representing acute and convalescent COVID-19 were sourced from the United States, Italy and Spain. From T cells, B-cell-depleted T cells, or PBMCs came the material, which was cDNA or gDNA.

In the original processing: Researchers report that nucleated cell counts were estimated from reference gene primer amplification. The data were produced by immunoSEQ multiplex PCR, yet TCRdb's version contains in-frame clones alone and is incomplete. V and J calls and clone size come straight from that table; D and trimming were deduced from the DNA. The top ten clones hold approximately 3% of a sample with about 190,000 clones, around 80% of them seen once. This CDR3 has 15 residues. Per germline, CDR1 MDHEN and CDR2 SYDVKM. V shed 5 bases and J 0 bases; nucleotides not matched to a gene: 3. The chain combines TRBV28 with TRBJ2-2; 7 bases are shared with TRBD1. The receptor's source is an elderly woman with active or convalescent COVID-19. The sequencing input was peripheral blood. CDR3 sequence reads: CASSVRGPNTGELFF. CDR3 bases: TGTGCCAGCAGTGTTAGGGGGCCGAACACCGGGGAGCTGTTTTTT.